This TCR beta chain was recorded in a study of cytomegalovirus exposure and HLA in healthy donors. In the case of this clone: Antigen unknown.

Here immunoSEQ multiplex PCR was the method, and the copy in TCRdb shows in-frame clones only, minus some. The sample carries about 250,000 clones, about 90% recorded once. Study results and caveats: Subsequent analysis found a tendency for first-cohort TCR clusters to co-occur within the 95 to 150 validation repertoires. High sensitivity and specificity were reportedly achieved when the classifier diagnosed cytomegalovirus status. Rare TCR sequences dominated, though some public TCRs recurred in many donors.

The V end lost 2 bases, the J end lost 10 bases, and 19 bases lay between the germline ends. Germline V gives CDR1 MNHEY, CDR2 SVGAGI. The CDR3 loop spans 15 amino acids. The sample taken for sequencing was PBMCs. The chain joins TRBV6-5 to TRBJ2-3; the D gene is possibly TRBD2 (5 bases). This clonotype originated in a man aged 18 to 30 in good health and CMV-seropositive. The CDR3 sequence: CASSYTRGTGLAQYF. In DNA form, the CDR3 reads TGTGCCAGCAGTTACACCCGTGGTACGGGATTGGCGCAGTATTTT.